This TCR beta chain was obtained from a study of regulatory T cells in long-lasting Graves disease (dated by TCRdb to the early 2020s). Background on the whole study: In the newly diagnosed Graves' disease group, patients had been taking antithyroid drugs for less than 3 months. TCR sequencing covered 13 persistent and around 20 newly diagnosed Graves' disease patients, 33 samples in total. Patients with persistent Graves' disease were compared with patients with newly diagnosed Graves' disease using TCR sequencing and RNA sequencing of peripheral blood. The study took place in China and was registered as a clinical trial. General study outcomes and caveats: More public clonotypes were shared among persistent patients (2,741) than among newly diagnosed patients (966). The authors noted that the small sample size was a limitation that may lower accuracy. The study examined only peripheral blood because the primary lesion, thyroid tissue, could not be accessed. Compared with newly diagnosed patients, patients with persistent Graves' disease had lower TCR Shannon entropy and fewer highly expanded clones, which suggests clonal expansion. Only the TCR beta chain was sequenced and analyzed.

In the paper's terms, the time point label means: newly diagnosed GD, antithyroid drugs for less than 3 months. For both TCR sequencing and RNA sequencing, RNA was extracted from PBMCs using TRIzol. The diagnosis of Graves' disease was made according to American Thyroid Association guidelines. Patients for the study were recruited at an endocrinology department in Xi'an, China. Each patient gave 7 to 9.5 milliliters of peripheral blood, collected in an EDTA anticoagulant tube. Ficoll Paque Plus density gradient separation was used to isolate PBMCs, and no further T cell sorting was done. An Agilent 2100 Bioanalyzer and agarose gel were used to check RNA quality, and a NanoDrop 2000 was used to measure RNA concentration. Libraries were made using multiplex PCR. The data were produced on an Illumina HiSeq 4000. CDR3 regions were amplified by Arm-PCR with iRepertoire HTBI primers to construct TCR beta libraries. Before sequencing, the PCR products went through gel purification. Regarding the original processing steps: Gene usage analysis of CDR3 amino acid clonotypes used the 55 to 80 TRBV and about 13 TRBJ segments found across samples. Filtered high-quality paired reads were merged into contigs using COPE and FqMerger. BLAST was used to align contigs to IMGT TRBV, TRBD and TRBJ reference genes, and CDR3 was defined according to IMGT. Any clonotype with a frequency above 0.1% was counted as a highly expanded clone. Repertoire diversity was measured by Shannon entropy, and V-J evenness by the Gini coefficient. A clonotype found in more than one individual was treated as public. TCRdb handled the public reads itself, with Q25 trimming in fastp and clone calling in MiXCR, and kept productive beta chains. For every CDR3 protein sequence, its rows merge into one entry that carries the most common genes and DNA. In this record, the V and J calls reflect TCRdb's handling and not the investigators' own analysis. The sample records 400,000 to 500,000 distinct CDR3 sequences, roughly 15% of which are singletons. The ten largest make up 20% to 25% of the sample.

This clonotype was seen at least ten times. No antigen is known for it. Qualities for individual bases were not recorded, and no much larger clone is one base off. The same data also contributed to another study, on T cells in Graves' hyperthyroidism and ophthalmopathy. The second publication reports: A patient counted as having stable Graves' hyperthyroidism if no progression to ophthalmopathy occurred over 18 months of follow-up. The hyperthyroidism patients were between 18 and 65 years old and newly diagnosed, with a disease duration of less than 2 months. The study excluded patients with uncontrolled infections, other autoimmune diseases, pregnancy or lactation. Clinical symptoms, serum thyroxine and TRAb, thyroid ultrasound, and orbital computed tomography formed the basis for the diagnoses. For the first round of RT-PCR on the TCR CDR3, the HTBI primer set was used together with the Qiagen OneStep RT-PCR kit. Blood samples also contained most of the expanded thyroid clonotypes (frequency above 0.001), which suggests that blood repertoires may reflect thyroid immune responses. In cross-validation, a model built on a 13 V-J signature told ophthalmopathy apart from stable hyperthyroidism with approximately 90% sensitivity and around 83% specificity, and in testing the same model reached 80%/75%. In validation, progression to ophthalmopathy was predicted by the model with 70.59% sensitivity and 72% to 80% specificity, a median of about 6.8 months before onset. A discovery cohort of roughly 100 patients, about 43 with Graves' ophthalmopathy and under 60 with stable Graves' hyperthyroidism, was used to find distinguishing TCR V-J signatures. An independent validation cohort of around 20 hyperthyroidism patients and approximately 16 patients who later progressed to ophthalmopathy tested prospective prediction of ophthalmopathy. The 100 discovery patients were randomly divided into training and test sets at a 7:3 ratio. Thyroid tissue and blood T-cell repertoires from six Graves' hyperthyroidism patients were also compared in the study. After blood sampling, hyperthyroidism patients were treated with methimazole at a starting dose of 30 mg daily, and ophthalmopathy patients were treated with high-dose intravenous methylprednisolone. Libraries were constructed in a second round of multiplex PCR, after which size selection and purification were performed. Sequencing of the libraries was done on an Illumina HiSeq2000 using paired-end 100 bp reads. Raw data were processed with SOAPnuke, discarding reads with adapters, uncalled bases, mean Phred below 15, or no exact constant-primer or identifier match. High-quality paired reads were merged with COPE v1.2.5, and unique nucleotide sequences were defined as clonotypes. Clonotypes were aligned to IMGT TRBV, TRBD and TRBJ reference segments using MiTCR v1.1. Analysis was restricted to V-J combinations with a frequency above 0.0001, which covered roughly 99% of repertoires. The TCS score was defined as F50 (clonal expansion) divided by E x V (chaos), with BLOSUM62-based TCRdist calculated between CDR3 peptides within each V-J. Welch's t-statistics and random forest reduced around 550 V-J features to roughly 13, which were used in a naive Bayes classifier (R e1071). No statistical method was used to set the sample size in advance, and investigators knew the group allocation. TCR Vbeta CDR3 sequencing of 130 to 150 peripheral blood samples (more than 40 ophthalmopathy, about 80 hyperthyroidism and roughly 17 progressor patients) is reported in the paper.

Sequencing was performed on peripheral blood mononuclear cells (PBMCs), taken at new diagnosis, from a patient treated with antithyroid drugs. This TCR came from a woman aged 18-30 years with Graves disease. Donor details come from another sample of the same person, matched by shared clones.

The bases read TGTGCCAGTAGTTGGCTGGACTCCTACGAGCAGTACTTC. It specifies CASSWLDSYEQYF. In this chain, TRBV19 is recombined with TRBJ2-7; no confident D gene assignment can be made. CDR1 and CDR2 are drawn from the germline V gene (reference sequence): LNHDA, SQIVND. The cysteine opens and the phenylalanine closes a CDR3 of 13 amino acids. Only the CDR3 region is kept as DNA, spanning 39 bases read in frame from base 1. A distance of 8 bases separates the germline ends of V and J, which lose 5 bases and 0 bases respectively.